Described below is a single TCR beta chain sequence and its context. Repertoires were generated with immunoSEQ multiplex PCR, while TCRdb's copy carries only in-frame clones and drops some. Of 250,000 to 350,000 clones listed, approximately 88% are singletons. This sample is part of a study of blood T cell repertoires in COVID-19. The length of the CDR3 is 12 residues. The J segment lost 6 bases and the V segment lost 6 bases, leaving 3 bases of the junction unmatched. Germline V lookup: CDR1 SGHNT, CDR2 YYREEE (reference sequence). V and J are TRBV5-4 and TRBJ2-1, with 7 bases that match TRBD1. This receptor was obtained from a woman in her thirties who had recovered from COVID-19. The sequencing sample was made of peripheral blood. The CDR3 DNA reads as TGTGCCAGCACCCCAGGGGGCAATGAGCAGTTCTTC. This gives the protein CASTPGGNEQFF.